The 25 T cell receptor beta chains presented below share a single source sample, sequenced in a study of shared clonotypes between healthy human individuals (dated by TCRdb to the early 2020s). Receptor amplification or capture employed the immunoSEQ multiplex PCR assay. Not all clones reach the TCRdb copy of this immuneACCESS table, which keeps in-frame sequences only. Checked studies attribute under half of the gap to unresolved V genes and leave the rest unexplained. A total of about 2.4 million clones appear in this sample, more than 85% of them only once. 0.36% of the sample goes to the ten largest clones. Sequenced input: naive CD4+ T cells from PBMCs. What this sample's cell subset or site label stands for: CD45RA+ positively selected. The source of these receptors is a man younger than 35 in good health. Some clones in this sample may be carry-over from other donors' samples.

V usage is TRBV1 and J usage is TRBJ2-5; TRBD1 is taken as the D call from the table, unchecked against the DNA. Gene TRBJ2-7 matches the end of the DNA better, so the J call may be wrong. TRBV1 is reported as a pseudogene. The CDR3 is made up of 18 amino acids. CDR3 protein: CTSSILKWGTGVSGEQYF. The CDR3 DNA is TGCACCAGCAGCATACTAAAGTGGGGGACAGGGGTATCGGGCGAGCAGTACTTC.

The genes are TRBV5-1 and TRBJ1-1, with 10 bases identical to TRBD1. The CDR3 contains 14 residues. J lost 5 bases, V lost 4 bases, and 5 bases had no gene match. Germline lookup yields CDR1 SGHRS and CDR2 YFSETQ. CDR3 region: CASSEGQGWTEAFF. The CDR3, as DNA: TGCGCCAGCAGCGAGGGACAGGGGTGGACTGAAGCTTTCTTT.

The V call is TRBV7-9, the J call TRBJ2-7, with D possibly matching TRBD2 (7 bases). The germline gives CDR1 SEHNR, CDR2 FQNEAQ (reference sequence). The length of the CDR3 is 14 residues. The V and J ends lost 3 bases and 6 bases respectively, with 15 bases between them. CDR3 in amino acids: CASSLEGGAGEQYF. CDR3 bases: TGTGCCAGCAGCTTGGAAGGGGGGGCTGGCGAGCAGTACTTC.

J is TRBJ1-1 and V is TRBV6-6; tentative D call: TRBD1 (6 bases). Germline V gene data show CDR1 as MNHNY and CDR2 as SVGAGI (reference sequence). Trimming took off 6 bases at V and 3 bases at J, with 11 bases between the two ends. CDR3 length equals 13 residues. CDR3 in amino acids: CASRSRGDTEAFF. In DNA, the CDR3 is TGTGCCAGCAGGAGCAGGGGCGACACTGAAGCTTTCTTT.

The rearrangement uses TRBV5-1 and TRBJ2-2; 12 bases match TRBD2. With 3 bases clipped from V and 9 bases from J, the junction kept 21 bases outside the gene matches. The CDR3 spans 20 residues. CDR1 and CDR2 from the germline V gene are SGHRS and YFSETQ. In nucleotides, the CDR3 is TGCGCCAGCAGCTATCAACTAGCGGGAGGACTCGCGGGCAGTTTGTGGGAGCTGTTTTTT. The encoded protein is CASSYQLAGGLAGSLWELFF.

The CDR3 loop is CASSAPGNEQFF. In DNA form, the CDR3 reads TGCGCCAGCAGCGCCCCGGGGAATGAGCAGTTCTTC. The chain uses TRBV5-1 and TRBJ2-1; a possible D gene is TRBD2 (5 bases). Trimming stripped 4 bases from V and 7 bases from J, with 9 bases between. The CDR3 has 12 residues. Germline CDR1 reads SGHRS; CDR2 reads YFSETQ.

With respect to this clone: An end of the junction does not agree with germline; a read error may underlie this. The V gene is TRBV6-1, the J gene TRBJ2-3; perhaps TRBD2 as D (5 bases). Germline V gives CDR1 MNHNS, CDR2 SASEGT. This CDR3 contains 13 residues. CDR3 sequence: CASSEGAFMVAGF. The CDR3 DNA reads as TGTGCCAGCAGTGAAGGGGCTTTCATGGTGGCGGGTTTT.

The V and J genes are TRBV5-1 and TRBJ2-3; the D gene is possibly TRBD2 (8 bases). CDR1 is SGHRS, CDR2 YFSETQ, per germline. This CDR3 has 17 residues. V dropped 0 bases and J dropped 0 bases, with 14 bases sitting between them. In nucleotides, the CDR3 is TGCGCCAGCAGCTTGGGCGGGGGGACAGCTAGCACAGATACGCAGTATTTT. Its protein is CASSLGGGTASTDTQYF.

The V and J genes are TRBV4-1 and TRBJ2-2; D not certain. CDR1 is MGHRA and CDR2 is YSYEKL in the germline V gene. This CDR3 spans 14 amino acids. The germline V and J ends were trimmed by 3 bases and 0 bases, with 5 bases remaining between them. CDR3 sequence reads: CASSQGTNTGELFF. The DNA of the CDR3 is TGCGCCAGCAGCCAGGGGACGAACACCGGGGAGCTGTTTTTT.

The chain is built from TRBV5-4 and TRBJ2-5, with 8 bases aligning to TRBD1. Germline CDR1 is SGHNT and CDR2 is YYREEE (reference sequence). The CDR3 spans 13 residues. The CDR3 reads CVSWDRSGETQYF. The DNA for the CDR3 is TGTGTTAGCTGGGACAGGTCGGGGGAGACCCAGTACTTC.

J is TRBJ2-3 and V is TRBV6-6, with D possibly being TRBD2 (5 bases). Germline V lookup: CDR1 MNHNY, CDR2 SVGAGI (reference sequence). V lost 2 bases and J 0 bases, leaving 9 bases between the germline ends. The CDR3 runs to 15 residues. DNA of the CDR3: TGTGCCAGCAGTTACGCGGGCTTGAGCACAGATACGCAGTATTTT. Translated, it gives CASSYAGLSTDTQYF.

The chain is built from TRBV11-1 and TRBJ1-1; D not certain. The germline CDR1 and CDR2 sequences are SGHAT and FQDESV (reference sequence). Trimming shortened V by 5 bases and J by 2 bases, and 9 bases separated the two germline ends. This CDR3 has 13 amino acids. CDR3 sequence (DNA): TGTGCCAGCAGCCCCCCCAGCAACACTGAAGCTTTCTTT. It translates to CASSPPSNTEAFF. The whole variable domain, filled in from reference TRBV11-1 and TRBJ1-1, reads EAEVAQSPRYKITEKSQAVAFWCDPISGHATLYWYRQILGQGPELLVQFQDESVVDDSQLPKDRFSAERLKGVDSTLKIQPAELGDSAMYLCASSPPSNTEAFFGQGTRLTVV.

The J gene is TRBJ2-1, the V gene TRBV11-1; 7 bases line up with TRBD2. In germline, CDR1 is SGHAT, CDR2 FQDESV (reference sequence). This CDR3 is 14 amino acids long. Trimming cost V 4 bases and J 0 bases; bases outside gene matches: 0. The CDR3 sequence: CASSSGGSYNEQFF. DNA for the CDR3: TGTGCCAGCAGCTCGGGGGGCTCCTACAATGAGCAGTTCTTC.

This clone has a handful of counts. The J gene is TRBJ1-2, the V gene TRBV19, with 9 bases fitting TRBD1. From germline, CDR1 is LNHDA and CDR2 SQIVND (reference sequence). V was clipped by 5 bases and J by 6 bases; unmatched bases: 7. This CDR3 has 14 residues. The CDR3: CASSFPGTGNGYTF. The DNA for the CDR3 is TGTGCCAGTAGTTTCCCTGGGACAGGGAATGGCTACACCTTC.

This chain links TRBV11-1 with TRBJ1-1; D possibly corresponds to TRBD1 (6 bases). Trimming stripped 1 base from V and 9 bases from J, with 12 bases between. The CDR3 runs to 13 residues. Germline-derived CDR1 and CDR2 are SGHAT and FQDESV (reference sequence). Written as DNA, the CDR3 is TGTGCCAGCAGCTTAGAAACAGGGACGAAAGCTTTCTTT. Its protein product is CASSLETGTKAFF.

CDR3 sequence (DNA): TGTGCCAGCTCAGAACAGGGGGCTGGGAACACTGAAGCTTTCTTT. It translates to CASSEQGAGNTEAFF. The V gene is TRBV19, the J gene TRBJ1-1, with TRBD1 matching 9 bases. This CDR3 contains 15 residues. Germline CDR1 is LNHDA and CDR2 is SQIVND (reference sequence). With V trimmed by 9 bases and J by 1 base, 9 bases remained unmatched.

The chain is built from TRBV7-2 and TRBJ1-2; the D is unclear. The V and J ends lost 5 bases and 6 bases respectively, with 19 bases between them. CDR1 and CDR2 (germline): SGHTA, FQGNSA. This CDR3 has 15 amino acids. CDR3 nucleotides: TGTGCCAGCAGCCCTGCAGCGGCAGCGAGGAATGGCTACACCTTC. Its translation: CASSPAAAARNGYTF. Drawing the rest from reference TRBV7-2 and TRBJ1-2, the complete variable domain is GAGVSQSPSNKVTEKGKDVELRCDPISGHTALYWYRQSLGQGLEFLIYFQGNSAPDKSGLPSDRFSAERTGGSVSTLTIQRTQQEDSAVYLCASSPAAAARNGYTFGSGTRLTVV.

This clone was picked up one time. CDR3: CASSLTQSSYNEQFF. CDR3 nucleotide sequence: TGTGCCAGCAGCTTGACGCAGAGCTCCTACAATGAGCAGTTCTTC. The chain employs TRBV5-4 and TRBJ2-1; D unclear. The V gene's germline CDR1 is SGHNT and CDR2 YYREEE (reference sequence). This CDR3 is built from 15 residues. Deletions cut 1 base from V and 0 bases from J, with 8 bases between.

The chain joins TRBV7-9 to TRBJ2-1, with a possible D match to TRBD2 (6 bases). The CDR3 covers 18 residues. Trimming removed 5 bases at V and 8 bases at J, with 28 bases between. Germline values: CDR1 SEHNR, CDR2 FQNEAQ (reference sequence). The CDR3 is CASSLIGNLAYLGDEQFF. The CDR3 nucleotides read TGTGCCAGCAGCCTGATAGGGAATCTAGCGTACTTAGGGGATGAGCAGTTCTTC.

V gene TRBV5-4 combines with J gene TRBJ2-1; 11 bases agree with TRBD2. CDR3 length: 15 amino acids. V lost 4 bases to trimming and J lost 5 bases; unmatched junction nucleotides: 5. Germline lookup yields CDR1 SGHNT and CDR2 YYREEE (reference sequence). This CDR3 is CASSETSGSDNEQFF. The CDR3 region has the DNA TGTGCCAGCAGCGAAACTAGCGGGAGCGACAATGAGCAGTTCTTC.

The chain is built from TRBV28 and TRBJ2-1; TRBD2 matches 7 bases. Germline V lookup: CDR1 MDHEN, CDR2 SYDVKM. CDR3 length: 15 amino acids. V trimming: 1 base; J trimming: 4 bases; junction bases outside the gene matches: 4. Here the CDR3 reads CASSLSASGYNEQFF. CDR3 DNA sequence: TGTGCCAGCAGTTTATCGGCTAGCGGATACAATGAGCAGTTCTTC.

V usage is TRBV28 and J usage is TRBJ2-2, with D uncertain. Per the germline V gene, CDR1 is MDHEN and CDR2 is SYDVKM. V was trimmed by 7 bases and J by 3 bases, leaving 12 bases between them. CDR3 length equals 14 residues. CDR3 loop: CASIKDGYTGELFF. The DNA of the CDR3 is TGTGCCAGCATCAAGGACGGGTACACCGGGGAGCTGTTTTTT.

A word on this clone: The sample has other DNA sequences that encode this CDR3 too. The chain has TRBV27 and TRBJ1-3; no definite D call. Trimming stripped 2 bases from V and 2 bases from J, with 7 bases between. This CDR3 contains 14 residues. CDR1 and CDR2 from the germline V gene are MNHEY and SMNVEV (reference sequence). Here the CDR3 reads CASSLRGTGNTIYF. In nucleotides, the CDR3 is TGTGCCAGCAGTTTACGGGGTACTGGAAACACCATATATTTT.

The chain uses TRBV19 and TRBJ1-2, with 8 positions matching TRBD1. In germline, CDR1 is LNHDA, CDR2 SQIVND (reference sequence). The V segment lost 6 bases and the J segment 4 bases; nucleotides outside the gene matches: 10. There are 15 residues in the CDR3. The CDR3 loop reads CASRETGVGGYGYTF. Written as DNA, the CDR3 is TGTGCCAGTAGAGAGACAGGGGTTGGAGGCTATGGCTACACCTTC.

The chain couples TRBV7-2 to TRBJ2-5; 7 nucleotides align to TRBD2. Looked up from germline, CDR1 is SGHTA and CDR2 is FQGNSA. J lost 7 bases, V lost 7 bases, and 15 bases had no gene match. CDR3 length equals 15 residues. CDR3 sequence: CASTVTTSVTRTQYF. CDR3 DNA: TGTGCCAGCACCGTGACAACTAGCGTCACCCGGACCCAGTACTTC.